Presented here are 28 T cell receptor beta chains from one specimen sequenced in a study of cytomegalovirus exposure and HLA in healthy donors. 60 Vbeta and 13 Jbeta primers were used in PCR. Profiling relied on immunoSEQ multiplex PCR, and the TCRdb table lists in-frame clones only, not all of them. The sample carries 90,000 to 120,000 clones, roughly 70% recorded once. The material sequenced was PBMCs. These receptors all come from a middle-aged woman in good health and CMV-seropositive.

There are a few counts of this clone. V gene TRBV27 combines with J gene TRBJ1-1; D gene uncertain. The CDR3 runs 14 residues. Per germline, CDR1 MNHEY and CDR2 SMNVEV (reference sequence). V gave up 3 bases and J gave up 5 bases, with 13 bases separating them. CDR3: CASSFSPLRTEAFF. The CDR3 nucleotides read TGTGCCAGCAGTTTTTCACCCCTCCGGACTGAAGCTTTCTTT.

V gene TRBV6-6 combines with J gene TRBJ1-1, with 8 bases aligning to TRBD1. Trimming took 5 bases from V and 6 from J; bases not matched to a gene: 8. The CDR3 is made up of 14 amino acids. Germline V gene data show CDR1 as MNHNY and CDR2 as SVGAGI (reference sequence). CDR3 DNA sequence: TGTGCCAGCAGTCTGACAGGGGATGGCTCTGAAGCTTTCTTT. This sequence encodes CASSLTGDGSEAFF.

The V call is TRBV9, the J call TRBJ2-7, with TRBD1 matching over 10 bases. The ends lost 4 bases at V and 1 base at J; junction bases unmatched: 5. Germline CDR1 and CDR2: SGDLS and YYNGEE. The CDR3 runs 15 residues. Written as DNA, the CDR3 is TGTGCCAGCAGCCGGGACAGGGGAAGGTCCTACGAGCAGTACTTC. It yields the protein CASSRDRGRSYEQYF.

The count of this clone is one. V gene TRBV11-3 combines with J gene TRBJ1-1; tentatively, D is TRBD1 (6 bases). The germline CDR1 and CDR2 sequences are SGHNT and YENEEA. Deletions cut 2 bases from V and 0 bases from J, with 10 bases between. The CDR3 length is 15 residues. Here the CDR3 reads CASSLSGGMNTEAFF. CDR3 nucleotides: TGTGCCAGCAGCTTAAGCGGGGGCATGAACACTGAAGCTTTCTTT.

The CDR3: CASSRFGGSTEAFF. The CDR3 bases are TGTGCCAGCAGCCGTTTTGGGGGGTCCACTGAAGCTTTCTTT. This chain links TRBV27 with TRBJ1-1, with D perhaps matching TRBD1 (5 bases). Germline assignment: CDR1 MNHEY and CDR2 SMNVEV (reference sequence). The length of the CDR3 is 14 residues. V lost 6 bases, J lost 4 bases, and 15 bases lay in between.

The CDR3 coding sequence is TGTGCCAGTAGTATTTACCAGGGGCACTACGAGCAGTACTTC. This sequence encodes CASSIYQGHYEQYF. The rearrangement links TRBV19 to TRBJ2-7; perhaps TRBD1 as D (6 bases). The germline V gene has CDR1 LNHDA and CDR2 SQIVND (reference sequence). The CDR3 has 14 amino acids. Trimming pared 3 bases from V and 3 bases from J, leaving 12 bases between.

This chain uses TRBV4-2 with TRBJ2-2; TRBD2 might be the D (5 bases). The CDR3 totals 16 residues. Germline CDR1 and CDR2: LGHNA and YNFKEQ. Trimming took off 0 bases at V and 1 base at J, with 9 bases between the two ends. The CDR3 nucleotides are TGTGCCAGCAGCCAAGAGGACTCCTTGAACACCGGGGAGCTGTTTTTT. As protein: CASSQEDSLNTGELFF.

V is TRBV7-3 and J is TRBJ2-2; D gene ambiguous. Trimming took off 5 bases at V and 4 bases at J, with 17 bases between the two ends. The CDR3 has 16 residues. Germline V lookup: CDR1 SGHTA, CDR2 FQGTGA. The CDR3 protein is CASSPTRLHSTGELFF. The CDR3 region has the DNA TGTGCCAGCAGCCCTACCAGACTCCACTCCACCGGGGAGCTGTTTTTT.

The chain couples TRBV5-4 to TRBJ1-2; D is unresolved. CDR1 and CDR2 (germline): SGHNT, YYREEE (reference sequence). V shed 0 bases and J shed 5 bases, with 8 bases lying between them. This CDR3 contains 13 residues. The CDR3 here is CASSLDQTYGYTF. For the CDR3, the DNA is TGTGCCAGCAGCTTGGACCAGACTTATGGCTACACCTTC.

The CDR3 DNA is TGTGCCAGCAGTTTGGAGTTGGGCTCCTATAATTCACCCCTCCACTTT. This sequence encodes CASSLELGSYNSPLHF. The chain couples TRBV27 to TRBJ1-6; no clear D gene. Trimming took off 3 bases at V and 0 bases at J, with 9 bases between the two ends. The CDR3 has 16 amino acids. Germline V gives CDR1 MNHEY, CDR2 SMNVEV (reference sequence).

The CDR3 sequence: CASSYSTTNTEAFF. The CDR3 nucleotides read TGTGCCAGCAGTTACTCGACAACGAACACTGAAGCTTTCTTT. This rearrangement joins TRBV6-5 to TRBJ1-1; no clear D gene. Trimming shortened V by 0 bases and J by 1 base, and 6 bases separated the two germline ends. CDR3 length equals 14 residues. Germline CDR1 and CDR2: MNHEY and SVGAGI.

J is TRBJ2-1 and V is TRBV30; 9 nucleotides agree with TRBD1. The junction had 12 bases not matched to a gene; V was cut back by 8 bases and J by 7 bases. The CDR3 totals 14 residues. The germline V gene encodes CDR1 GTSNPN and CDR2 SVGIG (reference sequence). CDR3 protein: CARTTGGARNEQFF. The CDR3 region has the DNA TGTGCCAGAACAACAGGGGGCGCGAGGAATGAGCAGTTCTTC.

The sample holds one count of this clone. The V gene is TRBV5-1, the J gene TRBJ2-2; D is possibly TRBD2 (7 bases). In germline, CDR1 is SGHRS, CDR2 YFSETQ. This CDR3 contains 15 residues. V gave up 4 bases and J gave up 5 bases, with 15 bases separating them. The CDR3 nucleotides are TGCGCCAGCAGCGAAGGGGGGGCTGGGACCGGGGAGCTGTTTTTT. This gives the protein CASSEGGAGTGELFF.

This sequence joins TRBV29-1 and TRBJ1-5, with 8 bases aligning to TRBD1. This CDR3 is built from 14 residues. Trimming at V came to 0 bases and at J to 2 bases, leaving 0 bases not matched to a gene. CDR1 and CDR2 (germline): SQVTM, ANQGSEA. In DNA form, the CDR3 reads TGCAGCGTTGAAGAGACAGGGGGCAATCAGCCCCAGCATTTT. Residues: CSVEETGGNQPQHF.

This clone was counted only a few times. This rearrangement joins TRBV9 to TRBJ2-1; 9 bases fit TRBD1. V gave up 0 bases and J gave up 0 bases; unmatched junction bases: 7. The CDR3 sequence is 18 residues long. Germline CDR1 is SGDLS and CDR2 is YYNGEE. The CDR3 protein is CASSVAGQGSLSYNEQFF. The CDR3 nucleotides read TGTGCCAGCAGCGTAGCAGGACAGGGGAGCCTCTCCTACAATGAGCAGTTCTTC.

About this clone itself: A junction end diverges from the germline sequence, so it may reflect a read error. The chain is built from TRBV28 and TRBJ1-2; no clear D gene. The CDR3 is 11 residues long. CDR1 is MDHEN and CDR2 is SYDVKM in the germline V gene. The CDR3 spells CASSAQPEFSF. CDR3 sequence (DNA): TGTGCCAGCAGTGCGCAGCCGGAGTTCTCCTTC.

J is TRBJ1-2 and V is TRBV5-1; 8 positions agree with TRBD1. The CDR3 runs 13 residues. J gave up 6 bases and V 4 bases, and 5 bases lay outside the gene matches. The germline V gene has CDR1 SGHRS and CDR2 YFSETQ. The CDR3 nucleotides are TGCGCCAGCAGCCTCACAGGGGGGAATGGCTACACCTTC. This gives the protein CASSLTGGNGYTF.

This clone has more than one count but fewer than ten. The chain recombines TRBV21-1 with TRBJ2-3; TRBD2 is taken as the D call from the table, unchecked against the DNA. TRBV21-1 is recorded as a pseudogene. CDR3 length: 17 amino acids. CDR3 residues: CASSKYTQSEVLDTQYF. Here the CDR3 DNA reads TGTGCCAGCAGCAAATATACCCAAAGTGAGGTGTTGGATACGCAGTATTTT.

J is TRBJ1-1 and V is TRBV4-1; D unclear. This CDR3 is 14 amino acids long. The V gene's germline CDR1 is MGHRA and CDR2 YSYEKL. Trimming shortened V by 3 bases and J by 4 bases, and 12 bases separated the two germline ends. The CDR3 bases are TGCGCCAGCAGCCACCTCACGGGAGGCACTGAAGCTTTCTTT. It encodes CASSHLTGGTEAFF.

This sequence joins TRBV6-5 and TRBJ2-7; D is unclear. V was pared by 6 bases and J by 6 bases, with 12 bases between. CDR3 size: 12 residues. The germline V gene has CDR1 MNHEY and CDR2 SVGAGI. This chain's CDR3 is CASSPWAGEQYF. In nucleotides, the CDR3 is TGTGCCAGCAGCCCCTGGGCTGGCGAGCAGTACTTC.

J is TRBJ1-6 and V is TRBV27; 8 nucleotides align to TRBD1. CDR3 length equals 14 residues. Germline V gives CDR1 MNHEY, CDR2 SMNVEV (reference sequence). V lost 7 bases to trimming and J lost 9 bases; unmatched junction nucleotides: 8. This CDR3 is CASTLTGATSPLHF. The CDR3 nucleotides read TGTGCCAGCACCCTGACAGGGGCAACTTCACCCCTCCACTTT.

The chain links TRBV6-1 to TRBJ2-1; 7 bases map to TRBD2. The CDR3 length is 15 residues. CDR1 is MNHNS and CDR2 is SASEGT in the germline V gene. The CDR3 DNA reads TGTGCTATCTCGGGGGAGGGCATATCCTACAATGAGCAGTTCTTC. Residues: CAISGEGISYNEQFF.

This chain connects TRBV7-2 to TRBJ1-5; D possibly corresponds to TRBD1 (5 bases). The CDR3 has 15 amino acids. Per germline, CDR1 SGHTA and CDR2 FQGNSA. V was trimmed by 3 bases and J by 3 bases, leaving 12 bases between them. CDR3 in amino acids: CASSFQEGINQPQHF. The CDR3, as DNA: TGTGCCAGCAGCTTCCAGGAGGGGATCAATCAGCCCCAGCATTTT.

The genes are TRBV6-5 and TRBJ1-6, with D possibly TRBD1 on 5 matching bases. Germline CDR1 MNHEY, CDR2 SVGAGI. This CDR3 comprises 14 residues. V lost 6 bases and J lost 7, with 13 bases in between. CDR3 in DNA: TGTGCCAGCAGCCCCCAGAAGGGGAATTCACCCCTCCACTTT. Protein: CASSPQKGNSPLHF.

V gene TRBV5-1 combines with J gene TRBJ1-2, with 7 bases matching TRBD1. Per the germline V gene, CDR1 is SGHRS and CDR2 is YFSETQ. The CDR3 has 14 residues. V trimming: 0 bases; J trimming: 7 bases; junction bases outside the gene matches: 6. The CDR3 region is CASSLGDRDGGYTF. The CDR3 bases are TGCGCCAGCAGCTTGGGAGACAGGGACGGTGGCTACACCTTC.

In DNA, the CDR3 is TGTGCCAGCAGCGATAGCGGGGGGTACACCGGGGAGCTGTTTTTT. This sequence encodes CASSDSGGYTGELFF. This chain joins TRBV6-5 and TRBJ2-2, with 10 bases lining up with TRBD2. CDR1 MNHEY and CDR2 SVGAGI come from the germline V gene. The CDR3 spans 15 residues. Trimming cost V 6 bases and J 3 bases; bases outside gene matches: 4.

The chain combines TRBV29-1 with TRBJ1-2; 8 bases are a match to TRBD1. V lost 6 bases, J lost 5 bases, and 11 bases stayed unmatched. The CDR3 loop spans 14 amino acids. Germline V gene sequence: CDR1 SQVTM, CDR2 ANQGSEA. The CDR3 here is CSVSSGTGLYGYTF. CDR3 nucleotides: TGCAGCGTCTCGTCGGGGACAGGACTTTATGGCTACACCTTC.

V and J are TRBV5-4 and TRBJ1-1; TRBD1 matches 12 bases. Germline lookup yields CDR1 SGHNT and CDR2 YYREEE (reference sequence). V shed 1 base and J 7 bases; nucleotides not matched to a gene: 5. The CDR3 runs 15 residues. The CDR3: CASSLWGTGGGEAFF. CDR3 DNA: TGTGCCAGCAGCTTGTGGGGGACAGGGGGCGGTGAAGCTTTCTTT. The whole variable domain, filled in from reference TRBV5-4 and TRBJ1-1, reads ETGVTQSPTHLIKTRGQQVTLRCSSQSGHNTVSWYQQALGQGPQFIFQYYREEENGRGNFPPRFSGLQFPNYSSELNVNALELDDSALYLCASSLWGTGGGEAFFGQGTRLTVV.